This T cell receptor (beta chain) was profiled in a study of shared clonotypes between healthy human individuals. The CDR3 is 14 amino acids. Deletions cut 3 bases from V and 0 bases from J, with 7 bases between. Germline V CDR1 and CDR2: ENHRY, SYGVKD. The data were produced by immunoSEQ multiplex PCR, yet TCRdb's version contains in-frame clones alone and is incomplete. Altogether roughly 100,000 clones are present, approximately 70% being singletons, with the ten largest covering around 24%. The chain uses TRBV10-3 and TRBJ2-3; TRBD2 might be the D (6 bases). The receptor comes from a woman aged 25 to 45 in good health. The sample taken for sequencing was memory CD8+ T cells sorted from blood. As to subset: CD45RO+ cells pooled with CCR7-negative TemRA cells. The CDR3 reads CAISDRGSTDTQYF. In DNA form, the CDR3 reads TGTGCCATCAGTGACCGGGGGAGCACAGATACGCAGTATTTT.